Each of the 29 T cell receptor beta chains below was sequenced from the same sample in a study of blood T cells in healthy people across ages. Through a sample-barcoded 5' primer and a J-beta primer mix, a second PCR was run for roughly 6 to 12 cycles. TCRdb ran MiXCR on the 5' RACE reads and lists one entry per CDR3 protein. Of about 730,000 distinct CDR3 sequences in the sample, roughly 47% are singletons; the top ten hold approximately 22%. Specimen: blood. The receptor set was obtained from a woman between 55 and 75 years old in good health.

The V gene is TRBV5-1, the J gene TRBJ2-7, with 7 positions matching TRBD1. The CDR3 is made up of 15 amino acids. The junction had 7 bases not matched to a gene; V was cut back by 0 bases and J by 4 bases. Germline V gives CDR1 SGHRS, CDR2 YFSETQ. The CDR3 sequence: CASSLAGQLEYEQYF. The DNA for the CDR3 is TGCGCCAGCAGCTTGGCGGGACAGCTAGAATACGAGCAGTACTTC.

This clonotype was counted ten times or more. The chain links TRBV20-1 to TRBJ2-1; D possibly corresponds to TRBD2 (6 bases). Between the trimmed V and J ends, which lost 6 bases and 7 bases, there was a span of 19 bases. The CDR3 length is 14 residues. CDR1 and CDR2 (germline): DFQATT, SNEGSKA (reference sequence). The CDR3 DNA sequence: TGCAGTGCCCCGGGCAATGGGGGGTTTAATGAGCAGTTCTTC. Amino acids: CSAPGNGGFNEQFF.

This clonotype was seen repeatedly, ten times or more. The rearrangement uses TRBV7-2 and TRBJ2-3; TRBD2 matches 9 bases. CDR3 size: 16 residues. The germline CDR1 and CDR2 sequences are SGHTA and FQGNSA. V dropped 6 bases and J dropped 2; count of bases not matched to a gene: 9. The CDR3 protein is CASSRSSGTTTDTQYF. The DNA for the CDR3 is TGTGCCAGCAGTCGTTCTAGCGGGACGACCACAGATACGCAGTATTTT.

This sequence joins TRBV5-1 and TRBJ2-1, with 13 positions matching TRBD2. CDR3 length: 14 amino acids. Trimming at V came to 6 bases and at J to 8 bases, leaving 5 bases not matched to a gene. Germline V CDR1 and CDR2: SGHRS, YFSETQ. CDR3 in amino acids: CASTRTSGGDEQFF. The CDR3 DNA reads as TGCGCCAGCACCCGGACTAGCGGGGGCGATGAGCAGTTCTTC.

CDR3: CASSEAHGELFF. The CDR3 bases are TGCGCCAGCAGTGAGGCTCACGGGGAGCTGTTTTTT. The rearrangement joins TRBV10-2 to TRBJ2-2; D call uncertain. Germline CDR1 is WSHSY and CDR2 is SAAADI. The CDR3 length is 12 residues. V gave up 2 bases and J gave up 7 bases, with 5 bases separating them.

The J gene is TRBJ2-6, the V gene TRBV18; 7 positions agree with TRBD1. Looked up from germline, CDR1 is KGHSH and CDR2 is LQKENI. The V segment lost 4 bases and the J segment 2 bases; nucleotides outside the gene matches: 2. The CDR3 spans 15 residues. For the CDR3, the DNA is TGTGCCAGCTCACGTGACAGGGCTGGGGCCAACGTCCTGACTTTC. The encoded protein is CASSRDRAGANVLTF.

The V call is TRBV6-5, the J call TRBJ1-2; the match to TRBD1 covers 8 bases. The CDR3 sequence is 14 residues long. V gave up 5 bases and J gave up 4 bases; unmatched junction bases: 6. Per the germline V gene, CDR1 is MNHEY and CDR2 is SVGAGI. Here the CDR3 DNA reads TGTGCCAGCAGTCGGCCCGGGACAGGCTATGGCTACACCTTC. This encodes CASSRPGTGYGYTF.

This clonotype was seen a handful of times. J is TRBJ2-3 and V is TRBV3-1, with D unresolved. CDR1 and CDR2 from the germline V gene are LGHDT and YNNKEL (reference sequence). CDR3 length equals 14 residues. V lost 6 bases to trimming and J lost 4 bases, with 14 bases between them. CDR3 region: CASRFDSYSDTQYF. CDR3 nucleotides: TGTGCCAGCAGATTTGACTCGTACTCAGATACGCAGTATTTT.

The chain joins TRBV28 to TRBJ1-4; no firm D call. V lost 6 bases and J 5 bases, leaving 13 bases between the germline ends. This CDR3 is 14 amino acids long. CDR1 and CDR2 (germline): MDHEN, SYDVKM. In DNA form, the CDR3 reads TGTGCCAGCAGGCTGCAGATTAACAATGAAAAACTGTTTTTT. It codes for CASRLQINNEKLFF.

This clonotype occurred a few times. The chain carries TRBV7-9 and TRBJ2-7; tentative D call: TRBD1 (6 bases). CDR1 SEHNR and CDR2 FQNEAQ come from the germline V gene (reference sequence). This CDR3 has 15 amino acids. Deletions cut 3 bases from V and 3 bases from J, with 15 bases between. The CDR3 reads CASSFGDTGRYEQYF. In nucleotides, the CDR3 is TGTGCCAGCAGCTTTGGGGACACCGGCCGCTACGAGCAGTACTTC.

This clonotype was seen only a few times. The chain combines TRBV4-2 with TRBJ1-4, with TRBD1 as a possible D gene (6 bases). This CDR3 spans 17 amino acids. V was trimmed by 0 bases and J by 3 bases, leaving 14 bases between them. Germline V gene data show CDR1 as LGHNA and CDR2 as YNFKEQ. The DNA of the CDR3 is TGTGCCAGCAGCCAAGACTTGGGACATCCAGCTAATGAAAAACTGTTTTTT. It encodes CASSQDLGHPANEKLFF.

V usage is TRBV7-2 and J usage is TRBJ2-5; D assignment may be TRBD1 or TRBD2 (5 bases each). The CDR3 covers 16 residues. Germline V lookup: CDR1 SGHTA, CDR2 FQGNSA. V lost 2 bases and J 1 base, leaving 14 bases between the germline ends. Here the CDR3 DNA reads TGTGCCAGCAGCTTAAAGGCAGGGACCTTCCAAGAGACCCAGTACTTC. Protein sequence: CASSLKAGTFQETQYF.

This clonotype was counted a few times. This chain links TRBV20-1 with TRBJ2-7; TRBD1 or TRBD2 may be the D gene (5 bases each). The CDR3 length is 14 residues. Germline V CDR1 and CDR2: DFQATT, SNEGSKA (reference sequence). V lost 8 bases, J lost 3 bases, and 20 bases lay in between. CDR3 DNA sequence: TGCAGTATTCCGGGGCCCGGGGAACTCTACGAGCAGTACTTC. Translated: CSIPGPGELYEQYF.

This chain links TRBV6-1 with TRBJ2-1; TRBD2 matches at 13 bases. This CDR3 is built from 17 residues. Germline loops: CDR1 MNHNS, CDR2 SASEGT. Trimming took 7 bases from V and 0 from J; bases not matched to a gene: 6. CDR3 residues: CASTGTSGARSYNEQFF. As DNA, the CDR3 is TGTGCCAGCACTGGGACTAGCGGGGCCCGCTCCTACAATGAGCAGTTCTTC.

Only a few counts were recorded for this clonotype. V gene TRBV3-1 combines with J gene TRBJ2-1; D remains ambiguous. CDR1 and CDR2 from the germline V gene are LGHDT and YNNKEL (reference sequence). The V end lost 1 base, the J end lost 0 bases, and 10 bases lay between the germline ends. This CDR3 has 16 amino acids. The CDR3 sequence: CASSQVLQSSYNEQFF. CDR3 nucleotide sequence: TGTGCCAGCAGCCAAGTTCTGCAAAGCTCCTACAATGAGCAGTTCTTC.

This clonotype came up a few times. The chain combines TRBV6-1 with TRBJ2-5; D unresolved. This CDR3 is built from 14 residues. Germline-derived CDR1 and CDR2 are MNHNS and SASEGT. The V and J ends lost 6 bases and 0 bases respectively, with 11 bases between them. CDR3 in DNA: TGTGCCAGCAGCTTAGGGCTAAACCAAGAGACCCAGTACTTC. Protein sequence: CASSLGLNQETQYF.

This chain links TRBV9 with TRBJ1-4; possibly TRBD1 for D (5 bases). V was clipped by 3 bases and J by 7 bases, with 13 bases between them. The germline V gene encodes CDR1 SGDLS and CDR2 YYNGEE. The CDR3 covers 14 residues. CDR3 sequence: CASSEDTVIEKLFF. The DNA of the CDR3 is TGTGCCAGCAGCGAGGACACGGTTATTGAAAAACTGTTTTTT.

This clonotype was picked up a small number of times. The chain carries TRBV12-3 or TRBV12-4 and TRBJ1-5, with TRBD1 matching 10 bases. The V gene end was trimmed by 6 bases and the J gene end by 2 bases; junction bases not matched to a gene: 7. The CDR3 extends over 16 amino acids. DNA of the CDR3: TGTGCCAGCAGGAAATCTGGGACAGGGGGCAATCAGCCCCAGCATTTT. Its protein is CASRKSGTGGNQPQHF.

The chain joins TRBV18 to TRBJ1-2, with D possibly being TRBD1 (5 bases). CDR3 length: 15 amino acids. V lost 6 bases and J lost 0, with 14 bases in between. The germline CDR1 and CDR2 sequences are KGHSH and LQKENI. As DNA, the CDR3 is TGTGCCAGCTCGACCACAGGCCTGGCTAACTATGGCTACACCTTC. Protein: CASSTTGLANYGYTF.

This clonotype has a handful of counts. The chain is built from TRBV3-1 and TRBJ2-3, with unresolved D. Trimming stripped 1 base from V and 0 bases from J, with 5 bases between. CDR1 is LGHDT, CDR2 YNNKEL, per germline (reference sequence). This CDR3 spans 14 amino acids. The CDR3, as DNA: TGTGCCAGCAGCCAAGCGCTGAGCACAGATACGCAGTATTTT. Translation gives CASSQALSTDTQYF.

In its sample, this clonotype was seen once. The chain combines TRBV7-9 with TRBJ2-3; tentatively, D is TRBD2 (5 bases). V was clipped by 4 bases and J by 7 bases, with 12 bases between them. The CDR3 runs to 13 residues. The V gene's germline CDR1 is SEHNR and CDR2 FQNEAQ (reference sequence). The CDR3 here is CASSSPIAYTQYF. CDR3 bases: TGTGCCAGCAGCTCCCCAATAGCGTATACGCAGTATTTT.

To note about this clonotype: Germline is not matched at one junction end, which may reflect a read error. The chain is built from TRBV20-1 and TRBJ2-5; D is undetermined. The CDR3 totals 13 residues. Germline V gene lookup returns CDR1 DFQATT and CDR2 SNEGSKA (reference sequence). CDR3 region: CSASDTRSNEQYF. CDR3 nucleotides: TGCAGCGCTAGTGACACCCGATCCAATGAGCAGTACTTC.

The chain recombines TRBV28 with TRBJ2-3, with a weak D call TRBD2 (6 bases). Germline lookup yields CDR1 MDHEN and CDR2 SYDVKM. V shed 7 bases and J shed 3 bases, with 11 bases lying between them. This CDR3 is built from 13 residues. CDR3 region: CASTRTNTDTQYF. The CDR3 DNA is TGTGCCAGCACAAGGACTAATACAGATACGCAGTATTTT.

The chain carries TRBV7-2 and TRBJ2-1, with TRBD2 matching 7 bases. The germline V gene has CDR1 SGHTA and CDR2 FQGNSA. This CDR3 is 14 amino acids long. After removal of 5 bases from V and 9 bases from J, the junction contained 10 bases not matched to a gene. Here the CDR3 DNA reads TGTGCCAGCAGCACGATTGGACTAGTTGGTGAGCAGTTCTTC. This codes for CASSTIGLVGEQFF.

This clonotype was counted only a few times. The chain recombines TRBV20-1 with TRBJ2-1; 7 nucleotides match TRBD1. This CDR3 region has 14 residues. Germline CDR1 and CDR2: DFQATT and SNEGSKA (reference sequence). Germline trimming cut 6 bases from V and 0 bases from J; bases unmatched to any gene: 5. CDR3 sequence: CSAHGQASYNEQFF. The CDR3 DNA reads TGCAGTGCCCACGGACAGGCCTCCTACAATGAGCAGTTCTTC.

This clonotype was counted only a few times. This rearrangement joins TRBV6-5 to TRBJ2-1; D unresolved. Per the germline V gene, CDR1 is MNHEY and CDR2 is SVGAGI. The length of the CDR3 is 14 residues. Between the trimmed V and J ends, which lost 1 base and 4 bases, there was a span of 8 bases. The CDR3 coding sequence is TGTGCCAGCAGTTACTATGACAAGTACAATGAGCAGTTCTTC. It codes for CASSYYDKYNEQFF.

This clonotype came up a few times. The V and J genes are TRBV12-3 or TRBV12-4 and TRBJ2-5, with D hard to call. The CDR3 consists of 13 residues. V shed 3 bases and J shed 5 bases, with 10 bases lying between them. The CDR3 sequence: CASSFLDWETQYF. The CDR3 nucleotides are TGTGCCAGCAGTTTCCTAGATTGGGAGACCCAGTACTTC.

This clonotype has ten or more counts. This chain joins TRBV9 and TRBJ2-1, with D perhaps matching TRBD1 or TRBD2 (6 bases each). Germline CDR1 reads SGDLS; CDR2 reads YYNGEE. The V end was cut by 0 bases, the J end by 2 bases, with 9 bases between. The CDR3 length is 15 residues. The CDR3 DNA reads as TGTGCCAGCAGCGTAGAAGGGGGGACCTACAATGAGCAGTTCTTC. As protein: CASSVEGGTYNEQFF.

The table lists this clonotype with a few counts. The rearrangement uses TRBV5-1 and TRBJ2-5; D might be TRBD1 or TRBD2, each matching 5 bases. From germline, CDR1 is SGHRS and CDR2 YFSETQ. V dropped 6 bases and J dropped 3 bases, with 12 bases sitting between them. The CDR3 has 13 amino acids. This chain's CDR3 is CASNRDREETQYF. The DNA of the CDR3 is TGCGCCAGCAACCGGGACCGAGAAGAGACCCAGTACTTC.